The 3 T cell receptor beta chains in this list originate from one sample, sequenced in a study of blood T cell repertoires in COVID-19. Assay: immunoSEQ multiplex PCR; the TCRdb copy retains only in-frame clones and omits some. The data contain nearly 100,000 clones, approximately 84% of them singletons. The sample was peripheral blood. These receptors originate from a man aged 70-80 years with acute or convalescent COVID-19.

V usage is TRBV11-2 and J usage is TRBJ1-5, with TRBD1 matching 8 bases. Germline V gene sequence: CDR1 SGHAT, CDR2 FQNNGV. J gave up 5 bases and V 0 bases, and 3 bases lay outside the gene matches. There are 15 residues in the CDR3. CDR3 in amino acids: CASSLDGQGYQPQHF. The CDR3 DNA reads TGTGCCAGCAGCTTAGACGGACAGGGTTATCAGCCCCAGCATTTT.

CDR3 protein: CASSLTQTDTNYGYTF. The CDR3 coding sequence is TGTGCCAGCTCACTAACTCAGACAGACACAAACTATGGCTACACCTTC. The chain couples TRBV18 to TRBJ1-2; perhaps TRBD1 as D (5 bases). V was cut by 4 bases and J by 2 bases, with 17 bases left in between. CDR1 and CDR2 from the germline V gene are KGHSH and LQKENI. The CDR3 is made up of 16 amino acids.

The chain has TRBV15 and TRBJ1-1; TRBD1 agrees at 7 bases. Germline-derived CDR1 and CDR2 are LNHNV and YYDKDF (reference sequence). CDR3 length equals 13 residues. V was clipped by 10 bases and J by 0 bases; unmatched bases: 5. In nucleotides, the CDR3 is TGTGCCAGTAAGACAGGGATGAACACTGAAGCTTTCTTT. Its translation is CASKTGMNTEAFF.